This paragraph covers one T cell receptor (beta chain) sequence. Its antigen remains unknown. The sample comes from a study of T cell responses to AZD1222 COVID-19 vaccine. Study observations and caveats: In a largely white British group with more females than males, clonal diversity was possibly underestimated. Only a handful of people who got AZD1222 tested seropositive at baseline.

Assay: immunoSEQ multiplex PCR; the TCRdb copy retains only in-frame clones and omits some. The repertoire consists of approximately 100,000 clones, with about nine tenths occurring once and the leading ten covering roughly 2.8%. Trimming removed 6 bases at V and 6 bases at J, with 12 bases between. The CDR3 extends over 13 amino acids. Germline V CDR1 and CDR2: MDHEN, SYDVKM. The V and J genes are TRBV28 and TRBJ1-5; D gene uncertain. The material was peripheral blood, obtained on day 0 of MenACWY control vaccination. This TCR came from an adult in good health. CDR3 DNA sequence: TGTGCCAGCAGCCGGTCGGGCAGTCAGCCCCAGCATTTT. Translation gives CASSRSGSQPQHF.